The 12 T cell receptor beta chains below all came from one sample that was sequenced in a study of CD8 T cells in ankylosing spondylitis. One entry per CDR3 protein, called by TCRdb with MiXCR from the 5' RACE reads. This sample has 250,000 to 350,000 distinct CDR3 sequences; less than 25% occur once, and the top ten carry 3.5%. Sequencing was carried out using blood, either unsorted or a sorted T cell fraction (not recorded which). The receptors here all came from a female donor with ankylosing spondylitis or in good health (not recorded which).

This clonotype appeared a few times. The chain uses TRBV12-3 or TRBV12-4 and TRBJ2-7, with 7 bases that match TRBD1. CDR3 length: 16 residues. Trimming cost V 2 bases and J 5 bases; bases outside gene matches: 12. The CDR3 loop is CASSLYKTGQYDEQYF. The CDR3 bases are TGTGCCAGCAGTTTATACAAGACAGGGCAATACGACGAGCAGTACTTC.

The chain recombines TRBV24-1 with TRBJ2-1; the match to TRBD2 covers 7 bases. CDR1 and CDR2 from the germline V gene are KGHDR and SFDVKD. The CDR3 sequence is 13 residues long. Losses at the gene ends were 5 bases for V and 5 bases for J; bases not matched to a gene: 2. The CDR3, as DNA: TGTGCCACCAGTGGAGGGAGGGACAATGAGCAGTTCTTC. It codes for CATSGGRDNEQFF.

In this sample, this clonotype turned up many times. V usage is TRBV24-1 and J usage is TRBJ2-1; no clear D gene. Germline V gives CDR1 KGHDR, CDR2 SFDVKD. V was cut by 0 bases and J by 6 bases, with 2 bases left in between. The CDR3 runs to 12 residues. In DNA, the CDR3 is TGTGCCACCAGTGATTTGACCAATGAGCAGTTCTTC. It yields the protein CATSDLTNEQFF.

This clonotype showed up just a few times. This chain connects TRBV20-1 to TRBJ2-1; 10 bases map to TRBD1. The germline CDR1 and CDR2 sequences are DFQATT and SNEGSKA (reference sequence). The CDR3 extends over 15 amino acids. V trimming: 0 bases; J trimming: 9 bases; junction bases outside the gene matches: 8. CDR3 coding DNA: TGCAGTGCTAGAGATGGGACAGGGGCGCACATTGAGCAGTTCTTC. This translates into CSARDGTGAHIEQFF.

This clonotype was detected only a few times. The chain couples TRBV4-3 to TRBJ1-2, with D perhaps TRBD1 (6 bases). Germline V gene sequence: CDR1 LGHNA, CDR2 YSLEER. The length of the CDR3 is 16 residues. V dropped 1 base and J dropped 3 bases, with 15 bases sitting between them. The CDR3 protein is CASSQVSNRVDYGYTF. The CDR3 DNA follows: TGCGCCAGCAGCCAAGTCTCAAACAGGGTAGACTATGGCTACACCTTC.

The rearrangement joins TRBV28 to TRBJ2-6; no definite D call. The CDR3 loop spans 17 amino acids. The germline gives CDR1 MDHEN, CDR2 SYDVKM. V lost 4 bases to trimming and J lost 0 bases, with 13 bases between them. Here the CDR3 DNA reads TGTGCCAGCAGTTCCCGGAACCATCGCTCTGGGGCCAACGTCCTGACTTTC. Encoded protein: CASSSRNHRSGANVLTF.

This clonotype has only a few counts. The CDR3 loop is CASSNNQGTYGYTF. CDR3 DNA sequence: TGTGCCAGCAGTAACAACCAGGGTACCTATGGCTACACCTTC. The chain employs TRBV6-2 or TRBV6-3 and TRBJ1-2, with D maybe TRBD1 (5 bases). The CDR3 is 14 amino acids. Germline assignment: CDR1 MNHEY and CDR2 SVGEGT. V shed 5 bases and J shed 4 bases, with 14 bases lying between them.

The chain links TRBV27 to TRBJ2-2; D could derive from TRBD1 or TRBD2 (5 bases each). Germline-derived CDR1 and CDR2 are MNHEY and SMNVEV (reference sequence). The CDR3 is made up of 15 amino acids. The V end lost 5 bases, the J end lost 1 base, and 11 bases lay between the germline ends. Here the CDR3 DNA reads TGTGCCAGCAGTAAAACTAGGGGGAACACCGGGGAGCTGTTTTTT. Encoded protein: CASSKTRGNTGELFF.

The chain recombines TRBV5-5 with TRBJ2-6; D call uncertain. The germline V gene encodes CDR1 SGHKS and CDR2 YYEKEE (reference sequence). The CDR3 totals 14 residues. Trimming took 1 base from V and 0 from J, leaving 2 bases between them. This chain's CDR3 is CASSLYSGANVLTF. CDR3 DNA: TGTGCCAGCAGCTTGTACTCTGGGGCCAACGTCCTGACTTTC.

The CDR3 is CASRPQGRDNEQFF. The CDR3 DNA reads TGTGCCAGCAGGCCCCAGGGCCGGGACAATGAGCAGTTCTTC. The rearrangement uses TRBV7-9 and TRBJ2-1; maybe TRBD1 (5 bases). There are 14 residues in the CDR3. Germline V gives CDR1 SEHNR, CDR2 FQNEAQ (reference sequence). The germline V and J ends were trimmed by 6 bases and 5 bases, with 14 bases remaining between them.

This clonotype has ten or more counts. This chain connects TRBV20-1 to TRBJ2-7, with TRBD2 as a possible D gene (5 bases). V was clipped by 5 bases and J by 0 bases, with 8 bases between them. The CDR3 covers 12 residues. The germline V gene has CDR1 DFQATT and CDR2 SNEGSKA (reference sequence). CDR3: CSARTSSYEQYF. The CDR3 DNA reads as TGCAGTGCTCGAACTAGCTCCTACGAGCAGTACTTC.

The chain has TRBV7-9 and TRBJ2-2; D call uncertain. Germline loops: CDR1 SEHNR, CDR2 FQNEAQ (reference sequence). The CDR3 is made up of 16 amino acids. V shed 2 bases and J shed 1 base, with 11 bases lying between them. The CDR3 region has the DNA TGTGCCAGCAGCTTAAGTGTTCCGGTGAACACCGGGGAGCTGTTTTTT. As protein: CASSLSVPVNTGELFF.